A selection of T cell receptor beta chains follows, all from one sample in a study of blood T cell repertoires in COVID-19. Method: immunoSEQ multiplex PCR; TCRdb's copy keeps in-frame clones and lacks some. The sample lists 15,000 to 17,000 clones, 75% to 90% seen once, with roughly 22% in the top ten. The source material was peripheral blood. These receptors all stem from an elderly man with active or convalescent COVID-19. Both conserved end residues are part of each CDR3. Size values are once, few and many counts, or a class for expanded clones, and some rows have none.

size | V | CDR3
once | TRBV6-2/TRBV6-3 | CASSRPGLVIYEQFF
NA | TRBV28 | CASSFKTGDSGNTIYF
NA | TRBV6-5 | CASSPSRGRTEAFF
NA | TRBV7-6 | CASSLGLRGPANEKLFF
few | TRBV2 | CASSVADYSGNTIYF
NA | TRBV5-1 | CASSNGTGLVPNSPLHF
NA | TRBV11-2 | CASSLIIGTPNTEAFF
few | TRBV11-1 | CASSMLPGGLAETQYF
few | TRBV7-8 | CASSLDRYNEQFF
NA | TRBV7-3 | CASSLIWGPRDSQYLAKNIQYF
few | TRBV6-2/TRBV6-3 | CASSLLGTGLSYGYTF
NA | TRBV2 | CASCKYLAGEEYF
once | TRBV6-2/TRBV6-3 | CASSYSRTGDGSKNIQYF
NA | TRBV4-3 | CASSQDPQGESQPQHF
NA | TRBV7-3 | CASSLIGTSGGQETQYF
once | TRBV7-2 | CASSLTGSTNSPLHF
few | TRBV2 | CASSEARQGGRGYTF
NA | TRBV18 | CASSLGTGATQPQHF
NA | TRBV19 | CASSTDGGDSPLHF
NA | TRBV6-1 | CASSEWTGLYEQYF
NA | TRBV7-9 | CASSFSGFGNTIYF
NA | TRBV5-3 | CAIDGGNEQFF
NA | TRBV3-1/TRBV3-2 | CASSQGQPNSPLHF
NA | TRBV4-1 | CASSHPEGGNEKLFF
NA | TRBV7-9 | CASSLSTGATDTQYF
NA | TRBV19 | CASSISSGGSFYEQYF
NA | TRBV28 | CASSNAGGRGETQYF
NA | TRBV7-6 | CASSSEMGRGPPYEQYF
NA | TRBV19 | CASSILGEGNQPQHF
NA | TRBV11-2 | CASSGMAGARNSPLHF
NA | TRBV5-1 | CASSLGTGNNSPLHF
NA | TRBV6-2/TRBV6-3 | CASSYSGQSGNSPLHF
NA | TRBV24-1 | CATSDGGRETQYF
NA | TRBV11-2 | CASSLGTGQPVQYF
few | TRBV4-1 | CASSQERTVSGNTIYF
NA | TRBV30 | CAWSRGQSGEAFF
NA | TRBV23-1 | CASSQKVMLSPGTRNEQYF
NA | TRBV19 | CASSPRRQDESGTNEKLFF
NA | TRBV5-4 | CASSLAGALLSGANVLTF
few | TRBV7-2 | CASSLSGLSYNEQFF
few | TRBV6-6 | CASGGQGNMNTEAFF
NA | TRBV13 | CASSSTFGGERNTIYF
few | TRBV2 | CASSPAGNTIYF
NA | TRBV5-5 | CASSLGQSYGYTF
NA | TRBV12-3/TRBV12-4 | CASSNGLAETQYF
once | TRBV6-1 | CASSERKDGDQPQHF
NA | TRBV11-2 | CASSPGGSGGPNTGELFF
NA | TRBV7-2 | CAGSASSGVGYTF
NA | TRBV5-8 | CASSSPSPGGPSYEQYF
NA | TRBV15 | CATSRDPGGNQPQHF
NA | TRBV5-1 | CASSLALQGARTQETQYF
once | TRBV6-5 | CASSYGQGGQETQYF
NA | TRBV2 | CATSPGQLNTEAFF
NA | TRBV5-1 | CASSSGGGPSDGYTF
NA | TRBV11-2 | CASSLEGQGSQETQYF
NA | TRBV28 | CASSSVGPSTGPHQPQHF
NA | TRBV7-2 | CASRRSGTGVSGANVLTF